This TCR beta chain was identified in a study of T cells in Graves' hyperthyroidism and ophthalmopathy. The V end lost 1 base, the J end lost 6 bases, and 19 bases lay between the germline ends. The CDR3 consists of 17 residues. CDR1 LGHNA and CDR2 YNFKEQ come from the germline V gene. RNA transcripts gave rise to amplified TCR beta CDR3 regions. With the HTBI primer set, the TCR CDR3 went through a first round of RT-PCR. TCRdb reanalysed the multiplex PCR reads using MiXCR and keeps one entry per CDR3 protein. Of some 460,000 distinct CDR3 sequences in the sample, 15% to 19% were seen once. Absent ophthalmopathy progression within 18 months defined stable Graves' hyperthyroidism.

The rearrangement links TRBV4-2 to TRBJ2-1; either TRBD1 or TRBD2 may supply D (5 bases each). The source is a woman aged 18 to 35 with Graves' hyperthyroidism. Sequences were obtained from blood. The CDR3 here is CASSQVFEGTRGNEQFF. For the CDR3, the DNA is TGTGCCAGCAGCCAAGTCTTTGAGGGGACGAGGGGCAATGAGCAGTTCTTC.